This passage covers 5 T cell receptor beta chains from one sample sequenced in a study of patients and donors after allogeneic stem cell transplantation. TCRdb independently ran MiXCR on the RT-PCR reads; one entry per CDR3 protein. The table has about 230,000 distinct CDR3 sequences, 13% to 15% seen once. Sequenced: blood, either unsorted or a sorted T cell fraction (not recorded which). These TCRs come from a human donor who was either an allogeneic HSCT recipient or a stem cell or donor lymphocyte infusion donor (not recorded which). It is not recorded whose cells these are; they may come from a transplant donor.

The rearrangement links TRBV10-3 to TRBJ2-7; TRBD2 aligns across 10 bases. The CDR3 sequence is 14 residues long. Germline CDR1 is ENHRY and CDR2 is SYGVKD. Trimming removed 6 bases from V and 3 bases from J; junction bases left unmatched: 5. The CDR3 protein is CAISPLAGDYEQYF. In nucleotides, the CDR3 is TGTGCCATCAGCCCGCTAGCGGGAGACTACGAGCAGTACTTC.

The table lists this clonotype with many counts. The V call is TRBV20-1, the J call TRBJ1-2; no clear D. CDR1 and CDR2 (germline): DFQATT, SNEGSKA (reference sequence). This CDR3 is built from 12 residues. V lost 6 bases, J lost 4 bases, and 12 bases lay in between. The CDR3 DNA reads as TGCAGTGCGGGAGGAGTTGGCTATGGCTACACCTTC. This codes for CSAGGVGYGYTF.

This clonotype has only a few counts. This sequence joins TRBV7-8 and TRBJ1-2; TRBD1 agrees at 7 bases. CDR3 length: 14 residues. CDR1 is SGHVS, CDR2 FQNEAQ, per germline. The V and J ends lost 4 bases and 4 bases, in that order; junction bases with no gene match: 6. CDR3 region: CASSSRTGPYGYTF. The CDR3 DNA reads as TGTGCCAGCAGCTCCAGGACAGGCCCCTATGGCTACACCTTC.

CDR3 DNA sequence: TGTGCCAGCAGCTTGATGGGACTAGGAGAAAGGGAGACCCAGTACTTC. Translation gives CASSLMGLGERETQYF. This sequence joins TRBV7-3 and TRBJ2-5; 8 bases match TRBD2. J gave up 5 bases and V 3 bases, and 11 bases lay outside the gene matches. The CDR3 covers 16 residues. Germline V gene data show CDR1 as SGHTA and CDR2 as FQGTGA.

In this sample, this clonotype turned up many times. The CDR3, as DNA: TGTGCCAGCAGATCTGGGGCCAACGTCCTGACTTTC. This codes for CASRSGANVLTF. The chain couples TRBV7-2 to TRBJ2-6; D unclear. Germline-derived CDR1 and CDR2 are SGHTA and FQGNSA. The CDR3 has 12 residues. Trimming shortened V by 6 bases and J by 1 base, and 1 base separated the two germline ends. Combining the CDR3 with reference TRBV7-2 and TRBJ2-6 gives the whole variable domain GAGVSQSPSNKVTEKGKDVELRCDPISGHTALYWYRQSLGQGLEFLIYFQGNSAPDKSGLPSDRFSAERTGGSVSTLTIQRTQQEDSAVYLCASRSGANVLTFGAGSRLTVL.